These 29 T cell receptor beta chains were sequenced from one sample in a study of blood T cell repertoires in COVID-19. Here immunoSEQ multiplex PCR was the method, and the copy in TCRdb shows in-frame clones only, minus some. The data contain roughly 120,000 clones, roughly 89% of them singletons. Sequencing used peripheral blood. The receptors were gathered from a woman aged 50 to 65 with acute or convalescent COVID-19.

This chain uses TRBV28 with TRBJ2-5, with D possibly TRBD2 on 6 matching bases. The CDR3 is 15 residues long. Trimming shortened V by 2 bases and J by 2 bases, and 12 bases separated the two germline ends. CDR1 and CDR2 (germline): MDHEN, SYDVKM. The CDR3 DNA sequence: TGTGCCAGCAGTTTACCGGGACTGGGACAAGAGACCCAGTACTTC. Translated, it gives CASSLPGLGQETQYF.

CDR3 sequence reads: CASRPGQGDGETQYF. The CDR3 nucleotides read TGTGCCAGCAGGCCGGGACAGGGGGATGGAGAGACCCAGTACTTC. The chain has TRBV6-6 and TRBJ2-5, with 11 bases lining up with TRBD1. This CDR3 is 15 amino acids long. V shed 6 bases, J shed 4 bases, and the junction held 7 bases outside the gene matches. From germline, CDR1 is MNHNY and CDR2 SVGAGI (reference sequence).

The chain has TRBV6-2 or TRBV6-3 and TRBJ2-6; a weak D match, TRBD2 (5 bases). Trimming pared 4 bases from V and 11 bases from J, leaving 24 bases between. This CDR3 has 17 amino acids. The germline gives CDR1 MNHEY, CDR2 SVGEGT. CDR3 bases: TGTGCCAGCAGTTTTAGTGCTGCCGAGGAAGGGAGCTACGTCCTGACTTTC. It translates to CASSFSAAEEGSYVLTF.

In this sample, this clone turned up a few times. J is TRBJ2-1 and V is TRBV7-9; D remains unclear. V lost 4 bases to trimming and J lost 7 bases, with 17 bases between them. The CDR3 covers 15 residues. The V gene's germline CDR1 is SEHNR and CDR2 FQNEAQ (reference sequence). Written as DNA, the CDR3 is TGTGCCAGCAGCTCCTCGAACAGCCGGTGGAATGAGCAGTTCTTC. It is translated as CASSSSNSRWNEQFF.

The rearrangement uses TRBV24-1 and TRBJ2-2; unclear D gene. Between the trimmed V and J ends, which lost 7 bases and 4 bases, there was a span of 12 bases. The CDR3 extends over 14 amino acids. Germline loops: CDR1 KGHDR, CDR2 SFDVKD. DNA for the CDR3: TGTGCCACCAGAACTCACGAAGCCACCGGGGAGCTGTTTTTT. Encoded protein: CATRTHEATGELFF.

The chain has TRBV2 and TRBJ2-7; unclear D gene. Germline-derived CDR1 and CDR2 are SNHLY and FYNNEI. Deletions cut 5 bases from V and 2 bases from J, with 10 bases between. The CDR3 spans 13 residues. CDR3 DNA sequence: TGTGCCAGCAGTCAGACTCAGACCTACGAGCAGTACTTC. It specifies CASSQTQTYEQYF.

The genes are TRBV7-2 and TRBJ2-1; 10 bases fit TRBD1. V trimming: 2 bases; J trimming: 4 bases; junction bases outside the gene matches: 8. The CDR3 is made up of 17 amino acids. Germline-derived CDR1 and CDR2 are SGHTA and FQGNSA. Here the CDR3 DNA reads TGTGCCAGCAGCTTATCGGACAGGGGGTTTGGGTACAATGAGCAGTTCTTC. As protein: CASSLSDRGFGYNEQFF.

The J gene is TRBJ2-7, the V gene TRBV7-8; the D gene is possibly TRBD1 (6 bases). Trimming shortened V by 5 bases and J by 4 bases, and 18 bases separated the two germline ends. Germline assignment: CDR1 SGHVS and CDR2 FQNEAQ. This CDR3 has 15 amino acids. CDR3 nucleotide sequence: TGTGCCAGCAGCCCTAACAGGGACCTTTGGTACGAGCAGTACTTC. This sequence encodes CASSPNRDLWYEQYF.

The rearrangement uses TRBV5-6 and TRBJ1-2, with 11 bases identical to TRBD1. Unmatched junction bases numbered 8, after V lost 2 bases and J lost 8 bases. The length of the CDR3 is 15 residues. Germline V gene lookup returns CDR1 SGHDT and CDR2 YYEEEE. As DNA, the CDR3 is TGTGCCAGCAGCTTTACGGGACAGGGGGTGTACGGCTACACCTTC. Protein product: CASSFTGQGVYGYTF.

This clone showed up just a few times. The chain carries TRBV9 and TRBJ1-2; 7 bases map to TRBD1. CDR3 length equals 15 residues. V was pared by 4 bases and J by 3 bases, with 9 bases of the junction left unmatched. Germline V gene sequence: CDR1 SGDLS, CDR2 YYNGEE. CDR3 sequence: CASSPGSGGYYGYTF. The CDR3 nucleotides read TGTGCCAGCAGCCCTGGTTCAGGGGGATACTATGGCTACACCTTC.

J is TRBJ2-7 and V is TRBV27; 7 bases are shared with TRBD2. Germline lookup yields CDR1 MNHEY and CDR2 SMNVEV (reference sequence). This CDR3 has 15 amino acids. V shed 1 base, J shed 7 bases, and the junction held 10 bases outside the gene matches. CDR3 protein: CASSLLVGGPSEQYF. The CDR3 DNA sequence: TGTGCCAGCAGTTTATTGGTGGGAGGGCCCTCGGAGCAGTACTTC.

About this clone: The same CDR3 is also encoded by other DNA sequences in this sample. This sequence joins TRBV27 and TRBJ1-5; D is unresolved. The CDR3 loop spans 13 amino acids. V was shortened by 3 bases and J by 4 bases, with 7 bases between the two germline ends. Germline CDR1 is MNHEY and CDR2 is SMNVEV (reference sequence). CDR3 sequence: CASSFSGNQPQHF. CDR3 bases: TGTGCCAGCAGTTTCAGCGGGAATCAGCCCCAGCATTTT.

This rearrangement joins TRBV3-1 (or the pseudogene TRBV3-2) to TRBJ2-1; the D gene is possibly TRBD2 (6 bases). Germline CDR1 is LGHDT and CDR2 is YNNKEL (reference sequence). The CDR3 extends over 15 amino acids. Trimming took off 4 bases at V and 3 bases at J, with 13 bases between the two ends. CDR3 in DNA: TGTGCCAGCAGCCCGGAGGGTGGGGGCTACAATGAGCAGTTCTTC. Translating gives CASSPEGGGYNEQFF.

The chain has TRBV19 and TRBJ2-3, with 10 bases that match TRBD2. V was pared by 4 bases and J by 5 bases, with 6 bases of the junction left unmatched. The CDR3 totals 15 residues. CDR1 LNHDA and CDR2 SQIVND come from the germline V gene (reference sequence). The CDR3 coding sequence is TGTGCCAGTAGTACTGCAGCGGGGGGGCAAGATACGCAGTATTTT. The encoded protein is CASSTAAGGQDTQYF.

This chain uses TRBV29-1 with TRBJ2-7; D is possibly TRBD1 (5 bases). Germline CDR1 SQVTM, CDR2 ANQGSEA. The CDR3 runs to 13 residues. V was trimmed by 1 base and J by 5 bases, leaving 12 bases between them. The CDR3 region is CSVEGGGFNEQYF. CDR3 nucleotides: TGCAGCGTTGAAGGGGGCGGATTCAACGAGCAGTACTTC.

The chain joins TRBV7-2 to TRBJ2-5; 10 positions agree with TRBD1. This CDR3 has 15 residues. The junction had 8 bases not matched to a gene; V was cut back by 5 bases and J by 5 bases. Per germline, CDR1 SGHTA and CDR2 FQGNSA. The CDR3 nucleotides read TGTGCCAGCAGCGCGGGACAGGGGATGAGGGAGACCCAGTACTTC. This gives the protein CASSAGQGMRETQYF.

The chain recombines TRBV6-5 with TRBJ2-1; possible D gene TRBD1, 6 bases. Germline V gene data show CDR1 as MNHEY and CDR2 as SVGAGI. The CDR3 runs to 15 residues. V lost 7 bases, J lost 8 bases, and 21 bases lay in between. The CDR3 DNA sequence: TGTGCCAGCAACACAGGGCAGGGGTTGTTGGATGAGCAGTTCTTC. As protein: CASNTGQGLLDEQFF.

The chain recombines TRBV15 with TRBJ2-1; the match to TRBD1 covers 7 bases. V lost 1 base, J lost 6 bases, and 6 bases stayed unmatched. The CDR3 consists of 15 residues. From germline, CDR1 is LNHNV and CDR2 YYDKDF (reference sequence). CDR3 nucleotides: TGTGCCACCAGCAGAGGAAGACAGGGCCGCAATGAGCAGTTCTTC. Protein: CATSRGRQGRNEQFF.

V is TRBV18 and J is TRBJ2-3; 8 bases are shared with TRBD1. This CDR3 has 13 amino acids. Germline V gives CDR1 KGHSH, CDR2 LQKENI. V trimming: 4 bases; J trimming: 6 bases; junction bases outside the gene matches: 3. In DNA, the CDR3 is TGTGCCAGCTCACAGACAGGGGTTGATACGCAGTATTTT. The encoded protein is CASSQTGVDTQYF.

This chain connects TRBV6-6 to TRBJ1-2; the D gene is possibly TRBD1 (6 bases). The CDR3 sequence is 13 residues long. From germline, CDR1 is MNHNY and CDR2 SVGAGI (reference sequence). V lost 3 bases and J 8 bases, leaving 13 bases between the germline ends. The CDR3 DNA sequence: TGTGCCAGCAGTTATGAAGACAGGCGCGGCTACACCTTC. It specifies CASSYEDRRGYTF.

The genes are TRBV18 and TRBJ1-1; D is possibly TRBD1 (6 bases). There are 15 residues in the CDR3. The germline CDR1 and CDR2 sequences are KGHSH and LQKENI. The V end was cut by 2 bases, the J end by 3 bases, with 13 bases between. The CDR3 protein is CASSPGLSGDTEAFF. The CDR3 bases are TGTGCCAGCTCACCAGGTCTGTCAGGGGACACTGAAGCTTTCTTT.

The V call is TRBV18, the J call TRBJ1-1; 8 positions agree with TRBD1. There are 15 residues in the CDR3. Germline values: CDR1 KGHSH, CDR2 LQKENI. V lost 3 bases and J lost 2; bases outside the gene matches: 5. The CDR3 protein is CASSPLTGVNTEAFF. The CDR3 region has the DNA TGTGCCAGCTCACCCCTGACAGGGGTTAACACTGAAGCTTTCTTT.

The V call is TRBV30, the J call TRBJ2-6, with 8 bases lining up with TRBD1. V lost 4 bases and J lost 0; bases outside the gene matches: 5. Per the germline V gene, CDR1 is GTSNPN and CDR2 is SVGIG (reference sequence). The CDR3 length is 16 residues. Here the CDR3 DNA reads TGTGCCTGGATCCGAACAGGGGGCTCTGGGGCCAACGTCCTGACTTTC. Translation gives CAWIRTGGSGANVLTF.

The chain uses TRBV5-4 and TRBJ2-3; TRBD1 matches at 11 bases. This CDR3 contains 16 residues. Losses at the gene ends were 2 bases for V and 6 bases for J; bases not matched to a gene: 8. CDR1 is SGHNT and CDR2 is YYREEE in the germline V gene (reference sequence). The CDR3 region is CASSLGQGAGADTQYF. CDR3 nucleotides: TGTGCCAGCAGCTTAGGACAGGGGGCCGGTGCGGATACGCAGTATTTT.

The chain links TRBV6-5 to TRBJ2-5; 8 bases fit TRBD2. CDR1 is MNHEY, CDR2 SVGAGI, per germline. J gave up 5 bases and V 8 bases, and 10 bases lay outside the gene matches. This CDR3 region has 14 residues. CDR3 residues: CASGGSGTVETQYF. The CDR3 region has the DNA TGTGCCAGCGGGGGTAGCGGGACGGTGGAGACCCAGTACTTC.

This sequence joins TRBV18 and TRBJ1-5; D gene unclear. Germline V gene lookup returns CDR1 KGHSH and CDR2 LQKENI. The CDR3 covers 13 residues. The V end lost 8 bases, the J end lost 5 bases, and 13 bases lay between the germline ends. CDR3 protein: CASGGIGDQPQHF. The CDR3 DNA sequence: TGTGCCAGCGGCGGTATTGGAGATCAGCCCCAGCATTTT.

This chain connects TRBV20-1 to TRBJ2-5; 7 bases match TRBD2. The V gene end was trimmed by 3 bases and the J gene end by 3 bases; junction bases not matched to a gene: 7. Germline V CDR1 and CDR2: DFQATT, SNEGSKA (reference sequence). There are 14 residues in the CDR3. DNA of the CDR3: TGCAGTGCTAGTCTCAGCGCGGGAGAAGAGACCCAGTACTTC. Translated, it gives CSASLSAGEETQYF.

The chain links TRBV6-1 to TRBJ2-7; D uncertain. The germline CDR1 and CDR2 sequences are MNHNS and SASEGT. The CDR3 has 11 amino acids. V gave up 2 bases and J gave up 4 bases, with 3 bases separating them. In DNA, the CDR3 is TGTGCCAGCAGTGAAATATACGAGCAGTACTTC. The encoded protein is CASSEIYEQYF.

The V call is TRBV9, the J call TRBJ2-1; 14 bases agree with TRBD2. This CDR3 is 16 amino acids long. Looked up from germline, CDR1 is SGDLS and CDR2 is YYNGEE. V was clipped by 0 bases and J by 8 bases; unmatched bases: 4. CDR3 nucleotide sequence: TGTGCCAGCAGCGTAGCCGGGACTAGCGGGGGACATGAGCAGTTCTTC. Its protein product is CASSVAGTSGGHEQFF.